This T cell receptor beta chain was found in a study of blood T cell repertoires in COVID-19. On the study more broadly: T cells, B-cell-depleted T cells, or PBMCs provided the cDNA or gDNA that served as material.

The CDR3 totals 12 residues. Germline CDR1 KGHSH, CDR2 LQKENI. Trimming shortened V by 2 bases and J by 15 bases, and 14 bases separated the two germline ends. Seattle participants joined during active infection and were tracked over time. In the source study's methods: The assay estimated nucleated cells by amplifying reference gene primers. This table comes from immunoSEQ multiplex PCR, and its TCRdb copy is limited to in-frame clones, with some not included. For V, J and clone size, that table is used; D and trimming come from the DNA. This table has approximately 290,000 clones, 80% to 95% appearing once. This clone was seen just once.

The TCR sequence derives from a woman aged 30 to 39 with COVID-19, enrolled during active disease. This chain uses TRBV18 with TRBJ2-1, with D maybe TRBD1 (5 bases). The sample was peripheral blood. CDR3 coding DNA: TGTGCCAGCTCACCAGCCATAGGGGTACGGTTCTTC. It is translated as CASSPAIGVRFF.